This TCR beta chain was retrieved from a study of blood T cell repertoires in COVID-19. On the study more broadly: The United States, Italy and Spain supplied acute and convalescent COVID-19 samples. The cDNA or gDNA used as material had been derived from T cells, B-cell-depleted T cells, or PBMCs.

Original handling: Reference gene primer amplification gave nucleated cell count estimates. The table came from immunoSEQ multiplex PCR; TCRdb's copy has only in-frame clones and leaves some out. The V and J calls and the clone size are those of that table, but D and trimming were determined from the DNA. The table records about 64,000 clones, approximately 78% of them present only once. Germline V gene data show CDR1 as MNHEY and CDR2 as SVGAGI. Trimming removed 4 bases from V and 4 bases from J, with 4 bases in between. This CDR3 has 11 amino acids. The sample consisted of peripheral blood. This TCR came from a human donor in a cohort sampled during active COVID-19. The chain employs TRBV6-5 and TRBJ1-1; no firm D call. The CDR3 loop is CASSFGTEAFF. The CDR3 bases are TGTGCCAGCAGTTTCGGCACTGAAGCTTTCTTT.